A single sample is the source of the 20 T cell receptor beta chains below, sequenced in a study of T cell responses to AZD1222 COVID-19 vaccine (dated by TCRdb to the early 2020s). Library prep was done by the immunoSEQ multiplex PCR assay. The clones in this table, taken by TCRdb from immuneACCESS, are in-frame only. Not every clone is retained; where verified, under half of the shortfall comes from an unresolved V gene, and the cause of the rest is unknown. In this sample the table shows approximately 110,000 clones, roughly 86% of which occur a single time. The ten largest clones take up roughly 4.3% of the sample. This specimen's time point label, interpreted: about 28 days (+/-7) after the second vaccine dose. Source: peripheral blood, taken 28 days after the second AZD1222 dose. These TCRs come from an adult who received the AZD1222 COVID-19 vaccine.

The chain employs TRBV18 and TRBJ2-7; no clear D. Trimming removed 3 bases at V and 2 bases at J, with 11 bases between. The CDR3 has 14 residues. The germline gives CDR1 KGHSH, CDR2 LQKENI. The chain's CDR3 is CASSPGPPAYEQYF. The DNA of the CDR3 is TGTGCCAGCTCACCGGGTCCTCCGGCCTACGAGCAGTACTTC.

The J gene is TRBJ2-7, the V gene TRBV28; D is unresolved. Germline V CDR1 and CDR2: MDHEN, SYDVKM. Trimming removed 7 bases at V and 3 bases at J, with 16 bases between. This CDR3 contains 14 residues. This CDR3 reads CASKFPGQDYEQYF. The CDR3 DNA reads TGTGCCAGCAAATTCCCGGGCCAGGACTACGAGCAGTACTTC. Based on the CDR3 plus reference TRBV28 and TRBJ2-7, the full variable domain is DVKVTQSSRYLVKRTGEKVFLECVQDMDHENMFWYRQDPGLGLRLIYFSYDVKMKEKGDIPEGYSVSREKKERFSLILESASTNQTSMYLCASKFPGQDYEQYFGPGTRLTVT.

The chain couples TRBV4-3 to TRBJ1-1, with TRBD1 matching 8 bases. Germline trimming cut 2 bases from V and 5 bases from J; bases unmatched to any gene: 7. The CDR3 loop spans 15 amino acids. The germline CDR1 and CDR2 sequences are LGHNA and YSLEER. CDR3 region: CASSQQQGAATEAFF. DNA for the CDR3: TGCGCCAGCAGCCAACAGCAGGGGGCGGCGACTGAAGCTTTCTTT.

The rearrangement joins TRBV13 to TRBJ2-2, with D unclear. Germline values: CDR1 PRHDT, CDR2 FYEKMQ (reference sequence). The CDR3 is 15 amino acids. The V and J ends lost 1 base and 3 bases respectively, with 9 bases between them. CDR3 DNA: TGTGCCAGCAGCTTAGAAGAGACTTACACCGGGGAGCTGTTTTTT. This gives the protein CASSLEETYTGELFF.

This rearrangement joins TRBV11-3 to TRBJ2-6; D is undetermined. Germline CDR1 SGHNT, CDR2 YENEEA. The CDR3 loop spans 14 amino acids. The germline V and J ends were trimmed by 1 base and 2 bases, with 3 bases remaining between them. The CDR3 DNA sequence: TGTGCCAGCAGCTTAGGACCTGGGGCCAACGTCCTGACTTTC. It specifies CASSLGPGANVLTF.

This clone has just a few counts. The rearrangement links TRBV27 to TRBJ1-5; D is ambiguous. CDR1 MNHEY and CDR2 SMNVEV come from the germline V gene (reference sequence). The germline V and J ends were trimmed by 6 bases and 0 bases, with 9 bases remaining between them. This CDR3 has 14 amino acids. CDR3 protein: CASRPGSSNQPQHF. Written as DNA, the CDR3 is TGTGCCAGCAGGCCCGGGAGTAGCAATCAGCCCCAGCATTTT.

The V gene is TRBV4-3, the J gene TRBJ1-2; 8 nucleotides align to TRBD1. There are 15 residues in the CDR3. The V segment lost 1 base and the J segment 0 bases; nucleotides outside the gene matches: 1. Per germline, CDR1 LGHNA and CDR2 YSLEER. Here the CDR3 DNA reads TGCGCCAGCAGCCAAGTACAGGGGGCTAACTATGGCTACACCTTC. It encodes CASSQVQGANYGYTF.

The J gene is TRBJ1-5, the V gene TRBV4-3; 7 bases line up with TRBD1. The CDR3 contains 14 residues. The ends lost 5 bases at V and 5 bases at J; junction bases unmatched: 6. In germline, CDR1 is LGHNA, CDR2 YSLEER. Here the CDR3 DNA reads TGCGCCAGCAGCTTACGACAGGGTGATCAGCCCCAGCATTTT. Its translation is CASSLRQGDQPQHF.

The J gene is TRBJ1-2, the V gene TRBV24-1; D not resolved. V gave up 4 bases and J gave up 4 bases, with 3 bases separating them. The germline V gene encodes CDR1 KGHDR and CDR2 SFDVKD. The CDR3 has 11 amino acids. The CDR3 DNA is TGTGCCACCAGTGACAGCTATGGCTACACCTTC. Its protein is CATSDSYGYTF.

The genes are TRBV18 and TRBJ1-1; TRBD1 might be the D (6 bases). CDR1 is KGHSH and CDR2 is LQKENI in the germline V gene. This CDR3 comprises 15 residues. Trimming removed 0 bases at V and 7 bases at J, with 15 bases between. The CDR3 DNA sequence: TGTGCCAGCTCACCACCAGGGGGTTATGTGGGTGAAGCTTTCTTT. Its translation: CASSPPGGYVGEAFF.

The chain recombines TRBV4-1 with TRBJ2-1; 7 positions match TRBD1. V was pared by 1 base and J by 5 bases, with 8 bases of the junction left unmatched. This CDR3 comprises 16 residues. Germline V gene sequence: CDR1 MGHRA, CDR2 YSYEKL. This chain's CDR3 is CASSQGWGTVNNEQFF. The DNA for the CDR3 is TGCGCCAGCAGCCAAGGTTGGGGGACAGTGAACAATGAGCAGTTCTTC.

V is TRBV7-2 and J is TRBJ2-5, with TRBD1 as a possible D gene (7 bases). Trimming shortened V by 3 bases and J by 5 bases, and 16 bases separated the two germline ends. The CDR3 has 15 amino acids. Per the germline V gene, CDR1 is SGHTA and CDR2 is FQGNSA. CDR3 sequence (DNA): TGTGCCAGCAGCTTGGAGGGGGCTTCTTGGGAGACCCAGTACTTC. Protein product: CASSLEGASWETQYF.

The J gene is TRBJ2-1, the V gene TRBV19, with D possibly being TRBD2 (6 bases). CDR3 length: 16 residues. CDR1 and CDR2 (germline): LNHDA, SQIVND (reference sequence). V shed 6 bases and J shed 7 bases, with 22 bases lying between them. CDR3 bases: TGTGCCAGTAGCCCTTACCACGGCGGGGATGGTAATGAGCAGTTCTTC. This codes for CASSPYHGGDGNEQFF.

The chain couples TRBV4-1 to TRBJ1-2, with D possibly matching TRBD1 (5 bases). There are 15 residues in the CDR3. CDR1 and CDR2 (germline): MGHRA, YSYEKL. V was shortened by 0 bases and J by 4 bases, with 12 bases between the two germline ends. In nucleotides, the CDR3 is TGCGCCAGCAGCCAAGAGAGACAGACCGTCTATGGCTACACCTTC. This translates into CASSQERQTVYGYTF.

The chain links TRBV7-2 to TRBJ1-3, with D maybe TRBD1 (6 bases). The ends were cut back, 1 base at V and 4 bases at J, with 14 bases in the middle. Germline assignment: CDR1 SGHTA and CDR2 FQGNSA. The CDR3 totals 16 residues. As DNA, the CDR3 is TGTGCCAGCAGCTTAGGGCCAGGGGCGGGGGGAAACACCATATATTTT. Amino acid sequence: CASSLGPGAGGNTIYF.

This rearrangement joins TRBV24-1 to TRBJ2-2; 7 bases are shared with TRBD2. Trimming cost V 2 bases and J 4 bases; bases outside gene matches: 6. The CDR3 has 16 amino acids. CDR1 and CDR2 (germline): KGHDR, SFDVKD. The CDR3 loop reads CATSDSASGRTGELFF. DNA for the CDR3: TGTGCCACCAGTGATTCGGCTAGCGGACGCACCGGGGAGCTGTTTTTT.

The rearrangement links TRBV5-6 to TRBJ2-2; 10 positions agree with TRBD2. This CDR3 comprises 16 residues. V shed 0 bases and J 6 bases; nucleotides not matched to a gene: 5. Germline lookup yields CDR1 SGHDT and CDR2 YYEEEE. Here the CDR3 DNA reads TGTGCCAGCAGCTTGGTGCCTAGCGGGAGATCCGGGGAGCTGTTTTTT. Amino acid sequence: CASSLVPSGRSGELFF.

The J gene is TRBJ2-7, the V gene TRBV4-3, with D perhaps matching TRBD2 (5 bases). The CDR3 contains 14 residues. The V and J ends lost 7 bases and 0 bases respectively, with 13 bases between them. Germline CDR1 is LGHNA and CDR2 is YSLEER. CDR3 coding DNA: TGCGCCAGCACGGTGGACTCATACTCCTACGAGCAGTACTTC. Translation gives CASTVDSYSYEQYF.

The CDR3 DNA follows: TGTGCCAGCAGTTACTCGTTCCGGGACCCCAAGTACTTC. Amino acids: CASSYSFRDPKYF. This chain joins TRBV6-2 or TRBV6-3 and TRBJ2-5; D tentatively reads TRBD1 or TRBD2 (5 bases each). The CDR3 is 13 residues long. Per germline, CDR1 MNHEY and CDR2 SVGEGT. V lost 0 bases and J 12 bases, leaving 14 bases between the germline ends.

The table lists this clone with a count of one. The chain is built from TRBV6-5 and TRBJ1-1; a possible D gene is TRBD1 (5 bases). Trimming pared 0 bases from V and 7 bases from J, leaving 9 bases between. There are 13 residues in the CDR3. Germline V gene sequence: CDR1 MNHEY, CDR2 SVGAGI. The CDR3 loop reads CASSYSGGIEAFF. CDR3 nucleotide sequence: TGTGCCAGCAGTTACTCGGGGGGGATTGAAGCTTTCTTT.